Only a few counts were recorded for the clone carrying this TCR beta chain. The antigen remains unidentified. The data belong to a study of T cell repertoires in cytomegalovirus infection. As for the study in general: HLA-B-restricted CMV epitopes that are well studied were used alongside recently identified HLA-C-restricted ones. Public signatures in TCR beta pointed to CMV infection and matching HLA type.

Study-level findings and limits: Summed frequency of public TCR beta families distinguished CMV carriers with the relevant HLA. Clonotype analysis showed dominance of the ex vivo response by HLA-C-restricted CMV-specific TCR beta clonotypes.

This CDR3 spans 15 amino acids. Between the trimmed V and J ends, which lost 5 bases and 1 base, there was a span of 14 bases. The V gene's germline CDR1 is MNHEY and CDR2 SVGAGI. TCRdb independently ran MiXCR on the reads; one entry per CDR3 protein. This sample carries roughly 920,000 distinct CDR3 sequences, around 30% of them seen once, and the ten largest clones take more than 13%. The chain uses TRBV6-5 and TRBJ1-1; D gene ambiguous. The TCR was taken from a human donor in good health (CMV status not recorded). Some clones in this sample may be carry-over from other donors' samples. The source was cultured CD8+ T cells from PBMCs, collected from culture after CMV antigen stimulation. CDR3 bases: TGTGCCAGCAGTAAAGGATCAAACGGGAACACTGAAGCTTTCTTT. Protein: CASSKGSNGNTEAFF.